The rows below give T cell receptor beta chains drawn from one sample of a study of shared clonotypes between healthy human individuals. Only in-frame clones appear in the TCRdb table, and some are missing; sequencing was by immunoSEQ multiplex PCR. The table lists just over 2,000,000 clones, roughly 94% of them singletons. Sequencing was performed on naive CD4+ T cells sorted from blood. Source of these receptors: a man younger than 30 in good health. CDR3s include the opening cysteine and the closing phenylalanine or tryptophan. The D gene is left open where the match is weak. Size values are once, few and many counts, or a class for expanded clones, and some rows have none.

j_gene | d_gene | abundance | len | v_gene | CDR3aa | CDR3nt
TRBJ1-1 | . | . | 13 | TRBV2 | CASSGEFGTEAFF | TGTGCCAGCAGTGGTGAGTTCGGTACTGAAGCTTTCTTT
TRBJ2-3 | . | . | 16 | TRBV7-7 | CASSLGAGGRTDTQYF | TGTGCTAGCAGCTTAGGGGCAGGAGGACGGACAGATACGCAGTATTTT
TRBJ1-2 | . | . | 14 | TRBV30 | CAWSFVRVGYGYTF | TGTGCCTGGAGTTTCGTCAGGGTGGGCTATGGCTACACCTTC
TRBJ2-1 | TRBD2 | . | 15 | TRBV9 | CASSPDGTSVIEQFF | TGTGCCAGCAGCCCAGACGGGACTAGCGTTATTGAGCAGTTCTTC
TRBJ2-3 | . | . | 13 | TRBV10-3 | CAISVQGTDTQYF | TGTGCCATCAGTGTACAGGGCACAGATACGCAGTATTTT
TRBJ2-7 | TRBD1 | . | 15 | TRBV19 | CASTAGQGASYEQYF | TGTGCCAGTACCGCGGGACAGGGGGCTTCCTACGAGCAGTACTTC
TRBJ2-4 | TRBD1 | . | 18 | TRBV18 | CASSAGQGGTLAKNIQYF | TGTGCCAGCTCAGCCGGACAGGGGGGAACTCTAGCCAAAAACATTCAGTACTTC
TRBJ2-5 | . | once | 16 | TRBV7-6 | CASSPVGQTIQETQYF | TGTGCCAGCAGCCCAGTCGGACAAACCATCCAAGAGACCCAGTACTTC
TRBJ2-7 | . | . | 13 | TRBV18 | CASSPITSYEQYF | TGTGCCAGCTCACCGATCACGTCCTACGAGCAGTACTTC
TRBJ1-1 | . | . | 15 | TRBV2 | CASSVVGASNTEAFF | TGTGCCAGCAGTGTCGTGGGGGCCTCGAACACTGAAGCTTTCTTT
TRBJ1-4 | . | . | 14 | TRBV5-8 | CASSLRDFNEKLFF | TGTGCCAGCAGCTTAAGGGACTTTAATGAAAAACTGTTTTTT
TRBJ2-7 | TRBD2 | . | 17 | TRBV19 | CASSIEASGTLSYEQYF | TGTGCCAGTAGTATAGAGGCTAGCGGGACGCTCTCCTACGAGCAGTACTTC
TRBJ2-7 | . | . | 17 | TRBV5-1 | CASSPRGGALSIYEQYF | TGCGCCAGCAGCCCCCGTGGAGGGGCCCTTTCTATCTACGAGCAGTACTTC
TRBJ1-4 | TRBD1 | . | 17 | TRBV5-1 | CASSLADRAATNEKLFF | TGCGCCAGCAGCTTGGCGGACAGGGCGGCAACTAATGAAAAACTGTTTTTT
TRBJ2-7 | . | . | 16 | TRBV5-6 | CASSPRVGFLSYEQYF | TGTGCCAGCAGCCCAAGGGTCGGGTTTTTGTCCTACGAGCAGTACTTC
TRBJ2-1 | TRBD2 | . | 17 | TRBV5-1 | CASSLEASGYSYNEQFF | TGCGCCAGCAGCTTGGAAGCTAGCGGCTATTCCTACAATGAGCAGTTCTTC
TRBJ2-7 | . | once | 13 | TRBV6-5 | CATGAGFSYEQYF | TGTGCCACCGGCGCGGGGTTTTCCTACGAGCAGTACTTC
TRBJ1-2 | . | . | 14 | TRBV28 | CASRIDGLTYGYTF | TGTGCCAGCAGAATTGACGGATTGACCTATGGCTACACCTTC
TRBJ2-1 | . | . | 15 | TRBV19 | CASKSGTTIYNEQFF | TGTGCCAGTAAATCAGGGACAACGATTTACAATGAGCAGTTCTTC
TRBJ2-2 | TRBD1 | . | 15 | TRBV25-1 | CASRLGQGATGELFF | TGTGCCAGCAGACTTGGACAGGGAGCCACCGGGGAGCTGTTTTTT
TRBJ1-5 | . | . | 14 | TRBV6-5 | CASSYSSRDQPQHF | TGTGCCAGCAGTTACTCTTCTCGTGACCAGCCCCAGCATTTT
TRBJ2-5 | TRBD2 | once | 15 | TRBV2 | CASSGGSGTAGTQYF | TGTGCCAGCAGTGGTGGTAGCGGGACCGCTGGGACCCAGTACTTC
TRBJ2-1 | . | . | 12 | TRBV11-3 | CASSLGTNEQFF | TGTGCCAGCAGCTTGGGGACCAATGAGCAGTTCTTC
TRBJ2-7 | . | . | 13 | TRBV27 | CASSLGGGYEQYF | TGTGCCAGCAGTTTGGGGGGCGGGTACGAGCAGTACTTC
TRBJ2-7 | TRBD2 | . | 16 | TRBV18 | CASSPGIGRSSYEQYF | TGTGCCAGCTCACCTGGAATCGGGAGGAGCTCCTACGAGCAGTACTTC
TRBJ2-5 | . | once | 12 | TRBV6-6 | CASSAGQETQYF | TGTGCCAGCAGCGCGGGACAAGAGACCCAGTACTTC
TRBJ2-6 | . | . | 17 | TRBV6-1 | CASSEVWAASGANVLTF | TGTGCCAGCAGTGAAGTTTGGGCAGCTTCTGGGGCCAACGTCCTGACTTTC
TRBJ2-7 | TRBD2 | . | 15 | TRBV6-6 | CASSLQRGDGSEQYF | TGTGCCAGCAGTCTCCAGCGGGGGGACGGGTCCGAGCAGTACTTC
TRBJ1-1 | . | . | 15 | TRBV5-1 | CASSLGPGLNTEAFF | TGCGCCAGCAGCTTAGGTCCGGGGTTGAACACTGAAGCTTTCTTT
TRBJ1-1 | . | . | 13 | TRBV11-1 | CASSPGFGTEAFF | TGTGCCAGCAGCCCAGGGTTTGGCACTGAAGCTTTCTTT
TRBJ2-7 | . | . | 14 | TRBV30 | CAWSVSYGYSEQYF | TGTGCCTGGAGTGTATCTTACGGTTACAGTGAGCAGTACTTC
TRBJ1-6 | . | . | 16 | TRBV4-1 | CASSPSSGGSYSPLHF | TGCGCCAGCAGCCCTTCTTCGGGGGGCTCGTATTCACCCCTCCACTTT
TRBJ1-2 | . | . | 12 | TRBV14 | CASSQGPGGYTF | TGTGCCAGCAGCCAAGGTCCGGGTGGCTACACCTTC
TRBJ2-3 | . | . | 12 | TRBV19 | CASRSYTDTQYF | TGTGCCAGTAGGAGTTACACAGATACGCAGTATTTT
TRBJ1-5 | . | . | 14 | TRBV5-1 | CASSLGRGNQPQHF | TGCGCCAGCAGCTTGGGCAGGGGTAATCAGCCCCAGCATTTT
TRBJ2-7 | . | . | 13 | TRBV6-5 | CASSYAQPYEQYF | TGTGCCAGCAGTTACGCCCAACCGTACGAGCAGTACTTC
TRBJ2-5 | . | . | 15 | TRBV5-1 | CASSLGPRPQETQYF | TGCGCCAGCAGCCTGGGGCCCCGACCTCAAGAGACCCAGTACTTC
TRBJ2-7 | TRBD2 | . | 14 | TRBV28 | CASSQREWIYEQYF | TGTGCCAGCAGCCAGCGGGAGTGGATCTACGAGCAGTACTTC
TRBJ1-1 | TRBD1 | . | 18 | TRBV5-1 | CASSPWVGTGSMNTEAFF | TGCGCCAGCTCCCCTTGGGTGGGGACAGGAAGCATGAACACTGAAGCTTTCTTT
TRBJ1-5 | . | . | 13 | TRBV30 | CAWSAASNQPQHF | TGTGCCTGGAGTGCTGCTAGCAATCAGCCCCAGCATTTT
TRBJ1-1 | TRBD1 | few | 12 | TRBV6-5 | CASSSTGTEAFF | TGTGCCAGCAGTTCGACAGGGACTGAAGCTTTCTTT
TRBJ2-3 | . | . | 14 | TRBV11-2 | CASSRITSTDTQYF | TGTGCCAGCAGCCGCATCACGAGCACAGATACGCAGTATTTT
TRBJ2-3 | . | . | 14 | TRBV5-4 | CASSSGLFTDTQYF | TGTGCCAGCAGCTCCGGACTTTTCACAGATACGCAGTATTTT
TRBJ2-1 | . | . | 12 | TRBV5-1 | CASSFGGDEQFF | TGCGCCAGCAGCTTCGGGGGCGATGAGCAGTTCTTC
TRBJ1-6 | TRBD1 | . | 15 | TRBV5-1 | CASSEGQGANSPLHF | TGCGCCAGCAGCGAAGGACAGGGGGCTAATTCACCCCTCCACTTT